The 5 T cell receptor beta chains listed next were all sequenced from one sample in a study of OX40 agonist ivuxolimab in advanced cancers. Only in-frame clones appear in the TCRdb table, and some are missing; sequencing was by immunoSEQ multiplex PCR. This sample carries 50,000 to 65,000 clones, about four fifths of them seen once, and the ten largest clones take approximately 4.8%. Sequencing used CD4+ or CD8+ T cells sorted from blood, obtained in a trial of the OX40 agonist ivuxolimab. The receptors here all came from an adult with an advanced solid tumor such as melanoma, head and neck, liver or kidney cancer.

V usage is TRBV15 and J usage is TRBJ2-7; tentatively, D is TRBD2 (5 bases). CDR3 length: 16 residues. Trimming stripped 4 bases from V and 2 bases from J, with 18 bases between. In germline, CDR1 is LNHNV, CDR2 YYDKDF (reference sequence). This CDR3 reads CATSNPGVAKTYEQYF. CDR3 DNA sequence: TGTGCCACCAGCAACCCTGGGGTAGCGAAAACCTACGAGCAGTACTTC.

This rearrangement joins TRBV6-6 to TRBJ1-5; the D is unclear. The CDR3 totals 13 residues. The V and J ends lost 0 bases and 7 bases respectively, with 7 bases between them. Looked up from germline, CDR1 is MNHNY and CDR2 is SVGAGI (reference sequence). CDR3 region: CASSYSGEQPQHF. For the CDR3, the DNA is TGTGCCAGCAGTTACTCGGGCGAACAGCCCCAGCATTTT.

This clone was counted a single time. The rearrangement links TRBV9 to TRBJ2-2, with a weak D call TRBD2 (5 bases). This CDR3 comprises 16 residues. V lost 4 bases, J lost 4 bases, and 17 bases lay in between. Germline V gene sequence: CDR1 SGDLS, CDR2 YYNGEE. In DNA form, the CDR3 reads TGTGCCAGCAGCCCCGGAAGGGCTGCGGGCACCGGGGAGCTGTTTTTT. The encoded protein is CASSPGRAAGTGELFF.

The genes are TRBV28 and TRBJ1-4; possible D gene TRBD1, 5 bases. This CDR3 has 14 residues. CDR1 is MDHEN and CDR2 is SYDVKM in the germline V gene. Trimming removed 3 bases at V and 14 bases at J, with 19 bases between. In nucleotides, the CDR3 is TGTGCCAGCAGTTTCAACCCCGACCGCAGGGTGCTGTTTTTT. Protein: CASSFNPDRRVLFF.

This clone was seen once. The rearrangement links TRBV7-2 to TRBJ1-6; TRBD1 is a possible D gene (5 bases). Germline V gene data show CDR1 as SGHTA and CDR2 as FQGNSA. The CDR3 consists of 14 residues. Trimming left V 2 bases short and J 7 bases short, with 9 bases between. Here the CDR3 reads CASSLHAGNSPLHF. DNA for the CDR3: TGTGCCAGCAGCTTACACGCAGGGAATTCACCCCTCCACTTT.